A single sample is the source of the 2 T cell receptor beta chains below, sequenced in a study of T cells in Graves' hyperthyroidism and ophthalmopathy. The source material, RNA transcripts, was used to amplify TCR beta CDR3 regions. HTBI primers were the set used in a first-round RT-PCR of the TCR CDR3. TCRdb ran MiXCR on the multiplex PCR reads and lists one entry per CDR3 protein. Among 450,000 to 700,000 distinct CDR3 sequences, around 45% were seen once, and the ten largest hold under 20%. Sequenced: peripheral blood or thyroid tissue (not recorded which). Receptors were obtained from an adult woman with Graves' disease, either hyperthyroidism or ophthalmopathy (not recorded which).

This clonotype has at least ten counts. The genes are TRBV6-1 and TRBJ1-6; a weak D match, TRBD1 (5 bases). There are 13 residues in the CDR3. Trimming cost V 4 bases and J 7 bases, with 8 bases left between them. From germline, CDR1 is MNHNS and CDR2 SASEGT. CDR3 in amino acids: CASSGQRNSPLHF. The DNA of the CDR3 is TGTGCCAGCAGTGGACAGAGAAATTCACCCCTCCACTTT.

Remarks on this clonotype: The conserved closing phenylalanine or tryptophan is absent in this CDR3, likely reflecting a read error. The chain combines TRBV6-2 or TRBV6-3 with TRBJ2-7; possibly TRBD1 for D (6 bases). The germline V gene has CDR1 MNHEY and CDR2 SVGEGT. The CDR3 contains 17 residues. V shed 5 bases and J shed 0 bases, with 20 bases lying between them. The CDR3 DNA sequence: TGTGCCAGCAGTACCGCCGTAACAGGGTTTACCTCCTACGAGCAGTACCTC. It encodes CASSTAVTGFTSYEQYL.